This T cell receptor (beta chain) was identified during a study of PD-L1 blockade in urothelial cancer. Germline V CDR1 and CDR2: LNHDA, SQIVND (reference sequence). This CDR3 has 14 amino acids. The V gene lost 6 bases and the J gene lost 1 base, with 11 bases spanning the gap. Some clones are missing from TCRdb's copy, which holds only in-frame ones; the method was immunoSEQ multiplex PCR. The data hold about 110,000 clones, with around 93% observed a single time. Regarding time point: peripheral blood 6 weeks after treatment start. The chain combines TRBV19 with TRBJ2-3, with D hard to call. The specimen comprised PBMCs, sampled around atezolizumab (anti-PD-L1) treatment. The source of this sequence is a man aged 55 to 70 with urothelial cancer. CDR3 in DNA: TGTGCCAGTAGCTTAGGCGGTCGCACAGATACGCAGTATTTT. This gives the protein CASSLGGRTDTQYF.